This passage covers 27 T cell receptor beta chains from one sample sequenced in a study of T cell responses to AZD1222 COVID-19 vaccine. The method was immunoSEQ multiplex PCR; TCRdb's version includes in-frame clones alone and lacks a portion of them. The sample holds under 85,000 clones, roughly 90% seen once. The source was peripheral blood, collected on day 0 of AZD1222 vaccination. The receptors originated from an adult in good health.

As DNA, the CDR3 is TGTGCCAGCAGCTTAAGTTCAGGGACGGGTGGCTACACCTTC. Its protein product is CASSLSSGTGGYTF. The chain couples TRBV7-3 to TRBJ1-2, with D possibly TRBD1 on 5 matching bases. The CDR3 runs to 14 residues. Germline CDR1 is SGHTA and CDR2 is FQGTGA. V shed 1 base and J shed 7 bases, with 13 bases lying between them. The whole variable domain, remainder taken from reference TRBV7-3 and TRBJ1-2, is GAGVSQTPSNKVTEKGKYVELRCDPISGHTALYWYRQSLGQGPEFLIYFQGTGAADDSGLPNDRFFAVRPEGSVSTLKIQRTERGDSAVYLCASSLSSGTGGYTFGSGTRLTVV.

The rearrangement joins TRBV18 to TRBJ2-1; 8 positions match TRBD2. CDR1 and CDR2 (germline): KGHSH, LQKENI. The CDR3 totals 16 residues. The V segment lost 2 bases and the J segment 6 bases; nucleotides outside the gene matches: 9. In DNA, the CDR3 is TGTGCCAGCTCACCAATGCGGGGGGCGAACATCAATGAGCAGTTCTTC. Translation: CASSPMRGANINEQFF. Supplemented by reference TRBV18 and TRBJ2-1, the full variable domain reads NAGVMQNPRHLVRRRGQEARLRCSPMKGHSHVYWYRQLPEEGLKFMVYLQKENIIDESGMPKERFSAEFPKEGPSILRIQQVVRGDSAAYFCASSPMRGANINEQFFGPGTRLTVL.

The chain joins TRBV4-1 to TRBJ1-2; 10 nucleotides agree with TRBD1. Per the germline V gene, CDR1 is MGHRA and CDR2 is YSYEKL. There are 15 residues in the CDR3. V shed 2 bases and J 2 bases; nucleotides not matched to a gene: 2. Written as DNA, the CDR3 is TGCGCCAGCAGCCAACCGGGACAGGGGAACTATGGCTACACCTTC. As protein: CASSQPGQGNYGYTF.

A note on this clone: The sample holds other DNA sequences that translate to the same CDR3. The chain's CDR3 is CSVEGQTYEQYF. CDR3 DNA sequence: TGCAGCGTTGAAGGCCAAACCTACGAGCAGTACTTC. The chain combines TRBV29-1 with TRBJ2-7; D not resolved. Germline V gives CDR1 SQVTM, CDR2 ANQGSEA. The length of the CDR3 is 12 residues. V gave up 1 base and J gave up 2 bases, with 6 bases separating them.

The chain is built from TRBV15 and TRBJ1-1, with D unresolved. Trimming took 0 bases from V and 5 from J, leaving 10 bases between them. CDR1 and CDR2 (germline): LNHNV, YYDKDF (reference sequence). The CDR3 is made up of 14 amino acids. This CDR3 is CATSRDTGRTEAFF. The CDR3 region has the DNA TGTGCCACCAGCAGAGATACGGGGAGGACTGAAGCTTTCTTT. Filled out from reference TRBV15 and TRBJ1-1, the complete variable domain reads DAMVIQNPRYQVTQFGKPVTLSCSQTLNHNVMYWYQQKSSQAPKLLFHYYDKDFNNEADTPDNFQSRRPNTSFCFLDIRSPGLGDTAMYLCATSRDTGRTEAFFGQGTRLTVV.

The J gene is TRBJ2-5, the V gene TRBV29-1; D unclear. CDR3 length equals 13 residues. Germline V gene sequence: CDR1 SQVTM, CDR2 ANQGSEA. Trimming pared 8 bases from V and 5 bases from J, leaving 18 bases between. The DNA for the CDR3 is TGCAGCTCCTCCCCTTGGGCTGAGGAGACCCAGTACTTC. The encoded protein is CSSSPWAEETQYF.

The chain links TRBV6-1 to TRBJ2-7, with D perhaps TRBD1 (6 bases). The germline CDR1 and CDR2 sequences are MNHNS and SASEGT. The CDR3 is made up of 14 amino acids. Trimming removed 5 bases at V and 0 bases at J, with 11 bases between. The CDR3 loop reads CASSSTGSSYEQYV. In DNA, the CDR3 is TGTGCCAGCAGTTCGACAGGATCCTCCTACGAGCAGTACGTC.

The chain recombines TRBV5-1 with TRBJ2-2, with unresolved D. There are 15 residues in the CDR3. The V gene's germline CDR1 is SGHRS and CDR2 YFSETQ. Between the trimmed V and J ends, which lost 1 base and 0 bases, there was a span of 7 bases. CDR3 in DNA: TGCGCCAGCAGCTTGCAACGGACGAACACCGGGGAGCTGTTTTTT. Amino acid sequence: CASSLQRTNTGELFF.

The V gene is TRBV7-9, the J gene TRBJ2-4, with no clear D. The V and J ends lost 7 bases and 8 bases respectively, with 9 bases between them. Germline assignment: CDR1 SEHNR and CDR2 FQNEAQ (reference sequence). The CDR3 covers 11 residues. DNA of the CDR3: TGTGCCAGCAATCGAGGCGACATTCAGTACTTC. As protein: CASNRGDIQYF.

This clone has only a few counts. The gene calls are TRBV20-1 and TRBJ1-1, with D possibly TRBD1 on 5 matching bases. The length of the CDR3 is 9 residues. CDR1 and CDR2 from the germline V gene are DFQATT and SNEGSKA (reference sequence). The germline V and J ends were trimmed by 7 bases and 8 bases, with 8 bases remaining between them. CDR3 in DNA: TGCAGTGTCTCAGGGGAAGCTTTCTTT. Encoded protein: CSVSGEAFF.

This chain connects TRBV6-5 to TRBJ2-3, with D unresolved. Germline CDR1 is MNHEY and CDR2 is SVGAGI. CDR3 length: 14 amino acids. V lost 0 bases and J lost 1, with 5 bases in between. CDR3 protein: CASSYSTRTDTQYF. The DNA for the CDR3 is TGTGCCAGCAGTTACTCGACCCGCACAGATACGCAGTATTTT.

The gene calls are TRBV9 and TRBJ1-2; 7 nucleotides match TRBD1. This CDR3 spans 14 amino acids. Trimming at V came to 4 bases and at J to 2 bases, leaving 5 bases not matched to a gene. CDR1 is SGDLS and CDR2 is YYNGEE in the germline V gene. The CDR3 region is CASSPMTGNYGYTF. The CDR3 bases are TGTGCCAGCAGCCCCATGACAGGGAACTATGGCTACACCTTC. Filled out from reference TRBV9 and TRBJ1-2, the complete variable domain reads DSGVTQTPKHLITATGQRVTLRCSPRSGDLSVYWYQQSLDQGLQFLIQYYNGEERAKGNILERFSAQQFPDLHSELNLSSLELGDSALYFCASSPMTGNYGYTFGSGTRLTVV.

This clone was seen more than once but under ten times. This rearrangement joins TRBV6-6 to TRBJ1-1; 8 nucleotides agree with TRBD1. V shed 7 bases and J 3 bases; nucleotides not matched to a gene: 7. The CDR3 contains 14 residues. Germline lookup yields CDR1 MNHNY and CDR2 SVGAGI (reference sequence). The CDR3 sequence is CASTSGGSDTEAFF. The DNA of the CDR3 is TGTGCCAGCACCTCAGGGGGCTCGGACACTGAAGCTTTCTTT.

This clone was observed once. The V gene is TRBV7-2, the J gene TRBJ2-4; no clear D. The CDR3 sequence is 15 residues long. The V gene's germline CDR1 is SGHTA and CDR2 FQGNSA. Deletions cut 8 bases from V and 1 base from J, with 15 bases between. The CDR3 sequence is CASQSPGSAKNIQYF. As DNA, the CDR3 is TGTGCCAGCCAGTCTCCCGGGTCTGCCAAAAACATTCAGTACTTC.

The J gene is TRBJ1-2, the V gene TRBV7-9; 9 bases align to TRBD1. The length of the CDR3 is 14 residues. J was trimmed by 7 bases and V by 2 bases; bases with no gene match: 5. Germline CDR1 SEHNR, CDR2 FQNEAQ (reference sequence). The CDR3 DNA follows: TGTGCCAGCAGCTTAATGGGACAGGGTTTTGGCTACACCTTC. Translation: CASSLMGQGFGYTF.

V usage is TRBV5-1 and J usage is TRBJ1-1; no firm D call. V lost 0 bases, J lost 8 bases, and 8 bases lay in between. The V gene's germline CDR1 is SGHRS and CDR2 YFSETQ. The CDR3 totals 12 residues. For the CDR3, the DNA is TGCGCCAGCAGCTTGGTTGGGGAGGAAGCTTTCTTT. Amino acid sequence: CASSLVGEEAFF. The full variable domain, rest sourced from reference TRBV5-1 and TRBJ1-1, is KAGVTQTPRYLIKTRGQQVTLSCSPISGHRSVSWYQQTPGQGLQFLFEYFSETQRNKGNFPGRFSGRQFSNSRSEMNVSTLELGDSALYLCASSLVGEEAFFGQGTRLTVV.

The J gene is TRBJ1-1, the V gene TRBV29-1; D is unclear. The CDR3 runs to 14 residues. Germline-derived CDR1 and CDR2 are SQVTM and ANQGSEA. Trimming left V 7 bases short and J 0 bases short, with 15 bases between. The CDR3 bases are TGCAGCGCCACTATAGGCGCTTTGAACACTGAAGCTTTCTTT. Residues: CSATIGALNTEAFF.

CDR3 protein: CASSLDSPDTQYF. CDR3 nucleotides: TGTGCCAGCAGCTTAGATTCCCCAGATACGCAGTATTTT. This chain uses TRBV11-2 with TRBJ2-3, with no clear D. Germline-derived CDR1 and CDR2 are SGHAT and FQNNGV. The ends were cut back, 0 bases at V and 4 bases at J, with 5 bases in the middle. The CDR3 runs 13 residues.

This chain links TRBV6-2 or TRBV6-3 with TRBJ2-6, with unresolved D. Trimming stripped 2 bases from V and 0 bases from J, with 2 bases between. This CDR3 has 14 residues. The germline V gene has CDR1 MNHEY and CDR2 SVGEGT. CDR3 protein: CASSYNSGANVLTF. The CDR3 region has the DNA TGTGCCAGCAGTTACAACTCTGGGGCCAACGTCCTGACTTTC.

The CDR3 reads CASSQDQGAPGPGELFF. The CDR3 DNA is TGCGCCAGCAGCCAAGATCAGGGGGCGCCGGGGCCCGGGGAGCTGTTTTTT. The chain has TRBV4-1 and TRBJ2-2, with TRBD1 identical over 8 bases. The CDR3 is 17 residues long. With V trimmed by 0 bases and J by 6 bases, 9 bases remained unmatched. Germline values: CDR1 MGHRA, CDR2 YSYEKL.

The V call is TRBV28, the J call TRBJ1-5, with D unclear. Trimming removed 4 bases from V and 1 base from J, with 8 bases in between. The CDR3 is 14 amino acids. Per germline, CDR1 MDHEN and CDR2 SYDVKM. The CDR3 is CASSYPSSNQPQHF. The CDR3 bases are TGTGCCAGCAGTTACCCCAGCAGCAATCAGCCCCAGCATTTT.

The V gene is TRBV6-5, the J gene TRBJ2-7; D is uncertain. V was trimmed by 2 bases and J by 2 bases, leaving 13 bases between them. In germline, CDR1 is MNHEY, CDR2 SVGAGI. CDR3 size: 15 residues. CDR3 sequence (DNA): TGTGCCAGCAGTTACGGCGCGGCTGGGGCCTACGAGCAGTACTTC. It encodes CASSYGAAGAYEQYF.

V is TRBV3-1 (or the pseudogene TRBV3-2) and J is TRBJ1-1; TRBD1 matches 8 bases. The germline CDR1 and CDR2 sequences are LGHDT and YNNKEL (reference sequence). V trimming: 4 bases; J trimming: 3 bases; junction bases outside the gene matches: 10. The CDR3 totals 16 residues. In nucleotides, the CDR3 is TGTGCCAGCAGCCCATGGAGAGGGACAGGATACACTGAAGCTTTCTTT. Its protein product is CASSPWRGTGYTEAFF.

CDR3 DNA sequence: TGTGCCAGCAGCTACGGACGGAGGAGAGGCAGTGAGCAGTTCTTC. Translated: CASSYGRRRGSEQFF. V and J are TRBV11-3 and TRBJ2-1; D may be TRBD2 (5 bases). Trimming removed 4 bases at V and 9 bases at J, with 19 bases between. The germline gives CDR1 SGHNT, CDR2 YENEEA. The CDR3 consists of 15 residues. Variable domain in full (rest from reference TRBV11-3 and TRBJ2-1): EAGVVQSPRYKIIEKKQPVAFWCNPISGHNTLYWYLQNLGQGPELLIRYENEEAVDDSQLPKDRFSAERLKGVDSTLKIQPAELGDSAVYLCASSYGRRRGSEQFFGPGTRLTVL.

J is TRBJ2-7 and V is TRBV5-6, with D possibly being TRBD1 (5 bases). The CDR3 runs to 14 residues. From germline, CDR1 is SGHDT and CDR2 YYEEEE. V shed 5 bases and J shed 2 bases, with 14 bases lying between them. CDR3 sequence reads: CASSRAGRAYEQYV. Here the CDR3 DNA reads TGTGCCAGCAGTCGCGCAGGGCGAGCCTACGAGCAGTACGTC.

The genes are TRBV28 and TRBJ2-7; D is perhaps TRBD1 or TRBD2 (5 bases each). CDR3 length equals 17 residues. Deletions cut 2 bases from V and 9 bases from J, with 26 bases between. Germline V gene sequence: CDR1 MDHEN, CDR2 SYDVKM. CDR3 sequence reads: CASSLGGTTVGAGRQYF. The CDR3 DNA reads TGTGCCAGCAGTTTAGGTGGGACGACAGTTGGGGCCGGACGGCAGTACTTC.

The chain uses TRBV5-5 and TRBJ2-2; D unclear. CDR1 and CDR2 from the germline V gene are SGHKS and YYEKEE (reference sequence). V lost 0 bases and J lost 4, with 10 bases in between. The CDR3 covers 15 residues. Written as DNA, the CDR3 is TGTGCCAGCAGCTTGGCCGTGGGGTCCACCGGGGAGCTGTTTTTT. Encoded protein: CASSLAVGSTGELFF.